The entry below gives a single T cell receptor (beta chain) sequence along with its context. This clonotype came up once. The specificity of this receptor is unknown. No base quality information exists; no much larger clone differs at one position. One read alone lends weak support. Peripheral blood CD8+ and CD4+ T cells from healthy donors, Susac syndrome patients and multiple sclerosis patients were profiled using high-throughput TCR beta sequencing. Treatment-naive patients with stable or active relapsing-remitting disease fulfilling revised McDonald criteria were used as multiple sclerosis controls. Bulk CD8+ and CD4+ T cells were purified magnetically by negative isolation, whereas CD8+ TEMRA cells were enriched by FACS. Blood was collected in EDTA tubes and processed within 24 hours, with PBMCs isolated through density gradient centrifugation. PBMCs destined for TCR sequencing were cryopreserved in liquid nitrogen and later thawed in a 37 °C water bath. Purity of sorted or isolated CD4+, CD8+ and CD8+ TEMRA cells was at least 90%.

The germline V gene (reference sequence) gives CDR1 as GTSNPN and CDR2 as SVGIG. The CDR3 runs 14 amino acids, cysteine and phenylalanine included. The entry retains the CDR3 DNA only, 42 bases that are in frame from base 1. V is cut back by 0 bases and J by 0 bases, with 1 base in the junction unmatched. This entry is derived from a study of CD8 T cells in Susac syndrome (dated by TCRdb to between 2017 and 2020). Study-wide context: Whether CD8+ T cell activation and differentiation in Susac syndrome was antigen driven was tested using repertoire sequencing. What the study reported, not specific to this receptor: The study acknowledged that relatively few individuals were included in the TCR sequencing and HLA analysis.

RNA was extracted using the RNeasy kit, and 0.5 to 1 microgram was reverse transcribed with random hexamers. TCR beta CDR3 regions were amplified with the immunoSEQ multiplex PCR assay covering 54 Vbeta and 13 Jbeta segments. PCR amplification bias was corrected by using a synthetic template baseline for primer optimization and computational correction. The authors' analysis ran thus. Reads were annotated to V, D and J genes per IMGT and analyzed with immunoSEQ Analyzer, keeping only productive sequences. Clonality was calculated as one minus the Shannon entropy normalized by log2 of the number of productive unique sequences. Public and private clones were assessed among the 100 most prevalent clones of each patient and control. Clones were defined as Susac-specific when absent from the healthy and MS cohorts, from some 1,100 published viral clones and from other ImmuneACCESS disease sequences. Through fastp at Q25 and MiXCR, TCRdb rebuilt clones from the public reads, retaining in-frame beta chains. One record per CDR3 amino acid sequence lists the most common genes and DNA. The authors' filters were not applied to this entry. The sample table lists roughly 200,000 distinct CDR3 sequences, approximately 94% of them with a count of one. Of the sample, 0.093% is held by the ten largest clones.

The rearrangement joined TRBV30 to TRBJ1-2; 7 central nucleotides agree with TRBD1. This clonotype was sampled from a human donor with multiple sclerosis. Sequencing was carried out using CD4+ T cells from PBMCs. Here the CDR3 is given as CAWSVDRANYGYTF. The DNA is as follows: TGTGCCTGGAGTGTAGACAGGGCTAACTATGGCTACACCTTC.